This TCR beta chain derives from a study of read filtering for tumor transcriptome and immune sequencing. The library was built from roughly 400 ng RNA with molecular barcoded adaptors for alpha/delta and beta/gamma chains. One entry per CDR3 protein, called by TCRdb with MiXCR from the reads. The sample includes tens of thousands of distinct CDR3 sequences, roughly 19% of them seen just once. This clonotype occurred many times. This CDR3 has 11 residues. Germline CDR1 reads DFQATT; CDR2 reads SNEGSKA (reference sequence). Trimming removed 6 bases from V and 5 bases from J, with 9 bases in between. The source material was a population of CD138-negative cells sorted from bone marrow. The chain employs TRBV20-1 and TRBJ2-3; D is unresolved. The sequence came from a donor older than 35 with multiple myeloma. DNA for the CDR3: TGCAGTGCGTTGGAGAAAGATACGCAGTATTTT. Protein: CSALEKDTQYF.